Detailed here is one T cell receptor (beta chain). This specimen belongs to a study of blood T cell repertoires in COVID-19. Overall study: The United States, Italy and Spain supplied acute and convalescent COVID-19 samples. In each case, the material was cDNA or gDNA derived from T cells, B-cell-depleted T cells, or PBMCs.

The CDR3 runs 14 residues. Trimming removed 4 bases from V and 6 bases from J, with 13 bases in between. Germline loops: CDR1 ENHRY, CDR2 SYGVKD. The study assigned cohorts using participant-reported clinical history. Authors' analysis steps: Nucleated cell counts were estimated from reference gene primer amplification. Generated by immunoSEQ multiplex PCR, the TCRdb table keeps only in-frame clones and is missing some. V and J calls and clone size are given by that table; D and trimming were obtained from the DNA. The sample shows 110,000 to 150,000 clones, roughly 80% of them seen only once. This clonotype was sampled from a man aged 40-50 years with acute COVID-19. The sequenced sample was PBMCs or T cells enriched from blood (not recorded which). This chain uses TRBV10-3 with TRBJ1-5, with TRBD1 as a possible D gene (5 bases). CDR3: CAISAAGIGQPQHF. For the CDR3, the DNA is TGTGCCATCAGTGCGGCAGGGATTGGTCAGCCCCAGCATTTT.